These 7 T cell receptor beta chains were sequenced from one sample in a study of CD8+ T cells in alopecia areata. In each case, RNA was isolated and then reverse transcribed into cDNA as the sequencing template. Using immunoSEQ multiplex PCR, the repertoire was profiled, and TCRdb retains in-frame clones only, with some absent. This table has more than 200,000 clones, over 60% appearing once. Treatment meaning: oral pan-JAK inhibitor, 5-10 mg twice daily. This specimen was CD4+ T cells sorted from blood, taken at week 4, from a patient treated with tofacitinib. The origin of the receptors is a human donor with alopecia areata.

This clone was observed a few times. The chain joins TRBV19 to TRBJ2-5; D unclear. Per germline, CDR1 LNHDA and CDR2 SQIVND (reference sequence). The CDR3 runs to 12 residues. The ends were cut back, 5 bases at V and 5 bases at J, with 9 bases in the middle. CDR3 loop: CASSPAGETQYF. In DNA form, the CDR3 reads TGTGCCAGTAGTCCGGCCGGGGAGACCCAGTACTTC. Using reference TRBV19 and TRBJ2-5 for the parts outside the CDR3, the full variable domain is DGGITQSPKYLFRKEGQNVTLSCEQNLNHDAMYWYRQDPGQGLRLIYYSQIVNDFQKGDIAEGYSVSREKKESFPLTVTSAQKNPTAFYLCASSPAGETQYFGPGTRLLVL.

The rearrangement links TRBV6-6 to TRBJ2-1; tentatively, D is TRBD1 (6 bases). Germline values: CDR1 MNHNY, CDR2 SVGAGI (reference sequence). The CDR3 runs 14 residues. The V gene lost 6 bases and the J gene lost 4 bases, with 13 bases spanning the gap. The CDR3 bases are TGTGCCAGCAGCCCCCGACAGGAATACAATGAGCAGTTCTTC. Translation gives CASSPRQEYNEQFF.

The genes are TRBV27 and TRBJ2-5; TRBD1 or TRBD2 may be the D gene (6 bases each). The CDR3 has 13 residues. The ends were cut back, 8 bases at V and 13 bases at J, with 23 bases in the middle. Germline V gives CDR1 MNHEY, CDR2 SMNVEV (reference sequence). CDR3 loop: CASGRSGAPSLYF. The CDR3 DNA reads TGTGCCAGCGGCCGGTCGGGGGCCCCCAGTTTGTACTTC.

Concerning this clone: Additional DNA sequences in this sample encode the identical CDR3. The chain has TRBV30 and TRBJ1-5; tentatively, D is TRBD1 (6 bases). The CDR3 extends over 13 amino acids. Trimming pared 0 bases from V and 7 bases from J, leaving 10 bases between. Germline V gene data show CDR1 as GTSNPN and CDR2 as SVGIG (reference sequence). The DNA for the CDR3 is TGTGCCTGGAGTGTGGGGGGCGGGCAGCCCCAGCATTTT. This gives the protein CAWSVGGGQPQHF. Variable domain in full (rest from reference TRBV30 and TRBJ1-5): SQTIHQWPATLVQPVGSPLSLECTVEGTSNPNLYWYRQAAGRGLQLLFYSVGIGQISSEVPQNLSASRPQDRQFILSSKKLLLSDSGFYLCAWSVGGGQPQHFGDGTRLSIL.

The chain links TRBV5-1 to TRBJ2-1, with 8 nucleotides matching TRBD2. Germline V gene lookup returns CDR1 SGHRS and CDR2 YFSETQ. The CDR3 loop spans 17 amino acids. V shed 2 bases, J shed 4 bases, and the junction held 11 bases outside the gene matches. CDR3: CASSFGLASPLYNEQFF. In DNA, the CDR3 is TGCGCCAGCAGCTTCGGACTAGCCAGCCCCCTATACAATGAGCAGTTCTTC.

This clone showed up just a few times. The chain uses TRBV10-3 and TRBJ2-1; 9 bases fit TRBD1. Germline V gene data show CDR1 as ENHRY and CDR2 as SYGVKD. The CDR3 runs to 14 residues. The trim removed 6 bases at V and 8 bases at J, leaving 8 bases unmatched. CDR3 coding DNA: TGTGCCATCAGCCCCGGGACAGGGTTTGATGAGCAGTTCTTC. Protein sequence: CAISPGTGFDEQFF.

This rearrangement joins TRBV7-2 to TRBJ2-7; D ambiguous. Germline CDR1 is SGHTA and CDR2 is FQGNSA. This CDR3 region has 15 residues. V dropped 1 base and J dropped 5 bases, with 15 bases sitting between them. Written as DNA, the CDR3 is TGTGCCAGCAGCTTAGGTTTGGGGAAAGGAAACGAGCAGTACTTC. Translated, it gives CASSLGLGKGNEQYF. The whole variable domain, remainder taken from reference TRBV7-2 and TRBJ2-7, is GAGVSQSPSNKVTEKGKDVELRCDPISGHTALYWYRQSLGQGLEFLIYFQGNSAPDKSGLPSDRFSAERTGGSVSTLTIQRTQQEDSAVYLCASSLGLGKGNEQYFGPGTRLTVT.